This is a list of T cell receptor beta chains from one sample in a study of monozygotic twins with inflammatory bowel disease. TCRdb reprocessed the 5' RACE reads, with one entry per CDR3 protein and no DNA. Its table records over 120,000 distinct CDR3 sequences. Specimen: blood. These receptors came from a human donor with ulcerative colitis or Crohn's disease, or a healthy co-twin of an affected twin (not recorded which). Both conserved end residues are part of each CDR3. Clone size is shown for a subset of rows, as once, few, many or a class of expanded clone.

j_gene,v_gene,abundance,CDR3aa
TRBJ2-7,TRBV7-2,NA,CASSLAQREQYF
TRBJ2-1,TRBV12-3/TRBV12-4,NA,CASTLNPLAGMDRDEQFF
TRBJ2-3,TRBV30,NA,CASTGLRTDTQYF
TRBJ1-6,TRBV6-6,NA,CASSYSEVNSPLHF
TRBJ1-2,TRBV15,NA,CATSRDLTGADPYGYTF
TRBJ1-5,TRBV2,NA,CASSEYGRADQPQHF
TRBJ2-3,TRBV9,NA,CASSVQQWADTQYF
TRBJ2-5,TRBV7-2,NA,CASSRREQETQYF
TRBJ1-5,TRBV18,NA,CASSPQGQQPQHF
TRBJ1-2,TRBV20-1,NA,CSARDDPGGRGYTF
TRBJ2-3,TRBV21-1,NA,CASSLRTSAKGDTQYF
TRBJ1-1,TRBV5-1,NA,CASSLQGYGTEAFF
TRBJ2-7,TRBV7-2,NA,CASRRTSGGPYEQYF
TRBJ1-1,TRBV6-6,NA,CASNSGTEAFF
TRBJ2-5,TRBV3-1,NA,CASSHLATEETQYF
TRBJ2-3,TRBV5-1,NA,CASSVAGTSGTDTQYF
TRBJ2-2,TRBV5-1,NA,CASSLGLVLRGTGELFF
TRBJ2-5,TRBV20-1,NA,CSARRLPAETQYF
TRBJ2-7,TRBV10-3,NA,CAISGGTGNEQYF
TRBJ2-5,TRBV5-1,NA,CASSLRIAGGQQETQYF
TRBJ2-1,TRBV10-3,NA,CAIRRAEASSYNEQFF
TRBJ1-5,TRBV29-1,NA,CSVVPGANQPQHF
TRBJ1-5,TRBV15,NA,CASSQGSDQPQHF
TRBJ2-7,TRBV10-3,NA,CAISESTGVAYEQYF
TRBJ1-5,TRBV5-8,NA,CASSFGIYQPQHF
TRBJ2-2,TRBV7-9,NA,CASSMGSPSIYTGELFF
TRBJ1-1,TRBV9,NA,CASSVQGDTEAFF
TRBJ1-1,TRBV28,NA,CASRQRTVEAFF
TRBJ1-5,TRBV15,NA,CATSRGGQPQHF
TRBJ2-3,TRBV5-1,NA,CASKRRGTDYTDTQYF
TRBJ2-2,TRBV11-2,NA,CASRIQGPNTGELFF
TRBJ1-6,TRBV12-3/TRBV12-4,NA,CASSLAGSNSPLHF
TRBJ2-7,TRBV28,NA,CASSFGPLTYEQYF
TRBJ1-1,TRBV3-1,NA,CASSQEGQGYTEAFF
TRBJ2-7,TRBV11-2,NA,CTSSRTRANEQYF
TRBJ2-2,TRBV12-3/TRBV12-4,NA,CASIKGGPRNTGELFF
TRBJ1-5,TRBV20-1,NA,CSARIAGHQPQHF
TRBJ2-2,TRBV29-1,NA,CSVVGSGELFF
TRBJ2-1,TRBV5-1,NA,CASSLGWRELDNEQFF
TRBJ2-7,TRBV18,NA,CASSPAGTRGHEQYF
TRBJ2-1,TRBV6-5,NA,CASSYWAGVAYNEQFF
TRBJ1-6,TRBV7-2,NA,CASTLRTGSPLHF
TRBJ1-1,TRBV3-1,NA,CASSQVAGGMRNTEAFF
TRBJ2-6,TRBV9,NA,CASSVKGSGANVLTF
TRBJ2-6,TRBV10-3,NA,CAISETLSGANVLTF
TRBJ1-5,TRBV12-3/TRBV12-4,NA,CASSFTGGNQPQHF
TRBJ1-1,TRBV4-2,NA,CASSQVGEGPTEAFF
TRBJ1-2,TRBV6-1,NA,CASSDPTEGTYGYTF
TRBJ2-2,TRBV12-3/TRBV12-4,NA,CASSLLAGGSTGELFF
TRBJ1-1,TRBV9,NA,CASSPLGVRTEAFF
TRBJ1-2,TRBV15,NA,CATSRDYREGYTF
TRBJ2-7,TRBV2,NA,CASKEREVSYEQYF
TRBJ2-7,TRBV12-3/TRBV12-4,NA,CASARTSSSYEQYF
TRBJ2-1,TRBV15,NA,CATSRVGLAGAEQFF
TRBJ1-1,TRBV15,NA,CATSRDKGTGGQTFF
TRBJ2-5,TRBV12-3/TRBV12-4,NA,CASSLGQGKTQYF
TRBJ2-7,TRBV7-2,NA,CASSLVGGKSSYEQYF
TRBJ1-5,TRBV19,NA,CASMGQGFWNQPQHF
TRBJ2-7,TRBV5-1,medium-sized,CASSFTTSYEQYF
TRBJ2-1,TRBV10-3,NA,CAISESLQESSYNEQFF